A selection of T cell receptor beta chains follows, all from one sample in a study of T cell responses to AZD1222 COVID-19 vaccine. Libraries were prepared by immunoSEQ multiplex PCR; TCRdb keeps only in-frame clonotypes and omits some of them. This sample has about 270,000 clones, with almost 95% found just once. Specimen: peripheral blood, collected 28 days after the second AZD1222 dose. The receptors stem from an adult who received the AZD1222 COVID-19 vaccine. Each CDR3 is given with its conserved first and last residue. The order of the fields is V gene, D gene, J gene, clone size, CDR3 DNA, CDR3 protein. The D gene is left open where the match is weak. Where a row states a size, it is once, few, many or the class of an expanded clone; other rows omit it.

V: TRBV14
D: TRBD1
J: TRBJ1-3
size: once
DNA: TGTGCCAGCAGCTATCGGACAGGGGCCGGAAACACCATATATTTT
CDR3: CASSYRTGAGNTIYF

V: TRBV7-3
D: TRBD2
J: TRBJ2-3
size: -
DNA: TGTGCCAGCAGGATTAGCGGGGGGCCCACAGATACGCAGTATTTT
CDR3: CASRISGGPTDTQYF

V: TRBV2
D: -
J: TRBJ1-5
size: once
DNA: TGTGCCAGCAGTGTGGGCCAGGGCAATCAGCCCCAGCATTTT
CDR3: CASSVGQGNQPQHF

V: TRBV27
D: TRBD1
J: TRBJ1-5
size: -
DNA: TGTGCCAGCAGTTTAGGGACAGGGAGATCCCAGCCCCAGCATTTT
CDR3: CASSLGTGRSQPQHF

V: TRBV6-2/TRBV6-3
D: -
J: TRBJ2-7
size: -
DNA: TGTGCCAGCAGTTACGTGCCCCGGGGGCCCTCCAGCTCCTACGAGCAGTACTTC
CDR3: CASSYVPRGPSSSYEQYF

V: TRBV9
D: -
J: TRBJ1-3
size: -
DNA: TGTGCCAGCAGCCGCCCAGGGGAGAGGACTGGAAACACCATATATTTT
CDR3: CASSRPGERTGNTIYF

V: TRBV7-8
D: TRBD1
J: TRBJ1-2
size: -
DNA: TGTGCCAGCAGCTTGCGGGACAGTATAGGCTACACCTTC
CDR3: CASSLRDSIGYTF

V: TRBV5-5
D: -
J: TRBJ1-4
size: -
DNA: TGTGCCAGCACCCTCACTCCAGGGTATGAAAAACTGTTTTTT
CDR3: CASTLTPGYEKLFF

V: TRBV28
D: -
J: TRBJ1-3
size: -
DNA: TGTGCCAGCAGGCAAGGTGGAAACACCATATATTTT
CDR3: CASRQGGNTIYF

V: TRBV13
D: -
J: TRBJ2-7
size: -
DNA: TGTGCCAGCAGCCCACCAACCGGGAGAGGTCACGAGCAGTACTTC
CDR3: CASSPPTGRGHEQYF

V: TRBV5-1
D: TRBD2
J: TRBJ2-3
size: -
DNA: TGCGCCAGCAGCCGGGAGGCTCAAGATACGCAGTATTTT
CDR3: CASSREAQDTQYF

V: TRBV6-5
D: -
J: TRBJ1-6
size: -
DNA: TGTGCCAGCAGTTACGCCAACCCTGGGTCACCCCTCCACTTT
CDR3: CASSYANPGSPLHF

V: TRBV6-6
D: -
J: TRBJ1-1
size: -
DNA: TGTGCCAGCAGTTACGGGAGAGGGGCGCCGAACACTGAAGCTTTCTTT
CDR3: CASSYGRGAPNTEAFF

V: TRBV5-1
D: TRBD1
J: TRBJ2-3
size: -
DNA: TGCGCCAGCAGCTTAGGGGGCAGGGATACGCAGTATTTT
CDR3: CASSLGGRDTQYF

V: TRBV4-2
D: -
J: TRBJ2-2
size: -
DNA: TGTGCCAGCAGCCAAACATCGAACACCGGGGAGCTGTTTTTT
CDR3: CASSQTSNTGELFF

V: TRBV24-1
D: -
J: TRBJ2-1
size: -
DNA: TGTGCCACCAGTCCTTCCCTTCCAGCCCCAGATGAGCAGTTCTTC
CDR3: CATSPSLPAPDEQFF

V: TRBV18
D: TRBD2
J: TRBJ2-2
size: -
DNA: TGTGCCAGCTCTATACTAGCGGGGAAAAACACCGGGGAGCTGTTTTTT
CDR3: CASSILAGKNTGELFF

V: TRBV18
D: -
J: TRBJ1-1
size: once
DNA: TGTGCCAGCTCACCTCTGAGAACAGAAAACACTGAAGCTTTCTTT
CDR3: CASSPLRTENTEAFF

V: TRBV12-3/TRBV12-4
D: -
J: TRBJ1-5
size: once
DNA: TGTGCCAGCAGTGCCAATAGCAATCAGCCCCAGCATTTT
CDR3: CASSANSNQPQHF

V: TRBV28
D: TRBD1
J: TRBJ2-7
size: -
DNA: TGTGCCAGCAGTCCCCGGGACAGGGGTTACGAGCAGTACTTC
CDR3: CASSPRDRGYEQYF

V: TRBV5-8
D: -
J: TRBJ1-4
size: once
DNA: TGTGCCAGCCCTGGTGAAAAACTGTTTTTT
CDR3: CASPGEKLFF

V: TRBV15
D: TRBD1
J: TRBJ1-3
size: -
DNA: TGTGCCACCAGCAGCTGGACAGGAGCCATCGTTTCTCTTGGAAACACCATATATTTT
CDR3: CATSSWTGAIVSLGNTIYF

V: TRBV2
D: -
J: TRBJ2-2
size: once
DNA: TGTGCCAGCAGTGAAGCGGCCGGGGAGCTGTTTTTT
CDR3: CASSEAAGELFF

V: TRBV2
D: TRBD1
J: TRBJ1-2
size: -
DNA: TGTGCCAGCAGGGGACAGCAACATGGCTACACCTTC
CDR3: CASRGQQHGYTF

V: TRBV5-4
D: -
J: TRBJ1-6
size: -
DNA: TGTGCCAGCAGCCAGTACAGGGCCGATTCACCCCTCCACTTT
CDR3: CASSQYRADSPLHF

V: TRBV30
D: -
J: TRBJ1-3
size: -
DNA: TGTGCCTGGGCGACAGTCTCTGGAAACACCATATATTTT
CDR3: CAWATVSGNTIYF

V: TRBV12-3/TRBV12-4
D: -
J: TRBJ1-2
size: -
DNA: TGTGCCAGCAGTTTGGGCCTCGGACGGAGCTACACCTTC
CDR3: CASSLGLGRSYTF

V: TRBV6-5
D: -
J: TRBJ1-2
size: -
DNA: TGTGCCAGCAGTACCGGGACGGACTATGGCTACACCTTC
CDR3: CASSTGTDYGYTF

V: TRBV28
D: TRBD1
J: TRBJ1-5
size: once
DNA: TGTGCCAGCAGTACAACTTCGGACAGGGTGGTACCTTTTAGCAATCAGCCCCAGCATTTT
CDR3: CASSTTSDRVVPFSNQPQHF

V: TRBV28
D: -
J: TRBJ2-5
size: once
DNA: TGTGCCAGCAGCCCGATTCACGGTGGGGAGACCCAGTACTTC
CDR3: CASSPIHGGETQYF

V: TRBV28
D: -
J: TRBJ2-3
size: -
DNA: TGTGCCAGCAGGCTCCTCTCTAGCACAGATACGCAGTATTTT
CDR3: CASRLLSSTDTQYF

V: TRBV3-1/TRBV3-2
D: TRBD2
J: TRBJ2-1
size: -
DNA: TGTGCCAGCAGACCAAGCGGACTAGCGGGTCCTAGGCCCTACAATGAGCAGTTCTTC
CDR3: CASRPSGLAGPRPYNEQFF

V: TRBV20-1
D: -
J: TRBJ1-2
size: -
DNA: TGCAGTGCTCCCCGGGGCGGCTACACCTTC
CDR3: CSAPRGGYTF

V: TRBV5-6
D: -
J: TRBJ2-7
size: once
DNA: TGTGCCAGCAGCTTGGCCCCCGGCCCAGGTTACGAGCAGTACTTC
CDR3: CASSLAPGPGYEQYF

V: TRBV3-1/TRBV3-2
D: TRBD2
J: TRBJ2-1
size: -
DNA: TGTGCCAGCAGCCGAGTAGCGGGAGGGTCCTACAATGAGCAGTTCTTC
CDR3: CASSRVAGGSYNEQFF

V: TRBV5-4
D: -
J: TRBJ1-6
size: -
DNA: TGTGCCAGCAGCTTGCTGGGGGCAGATTCACCCCTCCACTTT
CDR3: CASSLLGADSPLHF

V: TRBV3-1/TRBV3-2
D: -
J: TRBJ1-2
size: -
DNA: TGTGCCAGCAGCCAAGCCAGCGGGGCGGTGGGCTACACCTTC
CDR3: CASSQASGAVGYTF

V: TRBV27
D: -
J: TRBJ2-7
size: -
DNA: TGTGCCAGCAGTAGGGGACCCTCAACCGAGGGGCCCTACGAGCAGTACTTC
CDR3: CASSRGPSTEGPYEQYF

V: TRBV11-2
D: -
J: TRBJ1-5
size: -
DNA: TGTGCCAGCAGCTTGAACGGAGCGGGCGGGAATCAGCCCCAGCATTTT
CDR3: CASSLNGAGGNQPQHF

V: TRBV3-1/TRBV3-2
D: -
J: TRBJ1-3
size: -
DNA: TGTGCCAGCAGCCAAGGGACAGTTGGAAACACCATATATTTT
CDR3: CASSQGTVGNTIYF